The 2 T cell receptor beta chains listed next were all sequenced from one sample in a study of T cells after yellow fever vaccination (dated by TCRdb to about 2019). To prepare the library, 5' RACE was applied. Sequencing instrument: Illumina NovaSeq 6000. TCRdb itself trimmed the public reads at Q25 with fastp, ran MiXCR and retained productive beta chains. For every CDR3 protein sequence, its rows merge into one entry that carries the most common genes and DNA. The sample table shows hundreds of thousands of distinct CDR3 sequences, and 18% are seen once. The top ten clonotypes cover 18% of the sample. What the treatment or condition label conveys for this sample: live attenuated yellow fever vaccine strain. Sequences were derived from PBMCs, sampled before the yellow fever booster vaccination. The receptors were sampled from a man aged 18 to 29 who received the YFV17D yellow fever vaccine.

This clonotype was seen only a few times. The V call is TRBV6-5, the J call TRBJ2-7; the match to TRBD2 covers 8 bases. The CDR3 extends over 15 amino acids. The junction had 8 bases not matched to a gene; V was cut back by 6 bases and J by 1 base. CDR1 and CDR2 from the germline V gene are MNHEY and SVGAGI. The CDR3 loop is CASSLPGGQSYEQYV. The CDR3 region has the DNA TGTGCCAGCAGCCTTCCGGGGGGGCAGTCCTACGAGCAGTACGTC.

V and J are TRBV28 and TRBJ2-2, with 8 positions matching TRBD2. Germline-derived CDR1 and CDR2 are MDHEN and SYDVKM. V was clipped by 5 bases and J by 2 bases; unmatched bases: 10. CDR3 length: 17 residues. The CDR3 protein is CASSPGGGTLNTGELFF. CDR3 nucleotides: TGTGCCAGCAGTCCGGGCGGGGGGACACTTAACACCGGGGAGCTGTTTTTT.